The T cell receptor beta chain described here comes from a study of cytomegalovirus exposure and HLA in healthy donors. This CDR3 has 14 residues. CDR1 is SNHLY, CDR2 FYNNEI, per germline. The V gene end was trimmed by 6 bases and the J gene end by 0 bases; junction bases not matched to a gene: 2. PCR was performed using 60 Vbeta and 13 Jbeta primers. Libraries were prepared by immunoSEQ multiplex PCR; TCRdb keeps only in-frame clonotypes and omits some of them. In all, the sample yields 150,000 to 200,000 clones. This rearrangement joins TRBV2 to TRBJ1-3; 7 bases are a match to TRBD1. The receptor was isolated from a man aged 30 to 39 in good health and CMV-seronegative. The material sequenced was PBMCs. CDR3 amino acids: CASSGDSSGNTIYF. For the CDR3, the DNA is TGTGCCAGCAGCGGGGACAGCTCTGGAAACACCATATATTTT.